A selection of T cell receptor beta chains follows, all from one sample in a study of cytomegalovirus exposure and HLA in healthy donors. This table comes from immunoSEQ multiplex PCR, and its TCRdb copy is limited to in-frame clones, with some not included. The sample includes roughly 100,000 clones, roughly 80% of them seen just once. Material: PBMCs. The receptors shown here come from a middle-aged man in good health and CMV-seropositive. Both conserved end residues are part of each CDR3. A D gene is named only where the DNA matches it firmly. Clone sizes are given selectively: once, few, many, or a class where the clone is expanded.

clone_size: -; j_call: TRBJ2-1; d_call: TRBD2; v_call: TRBV9; cdr3_nt: TGTGCCAGCAGCGTAGGACTAGCGGGAGAGATTGAGCAGTTCTTC; cdr3_aa: CASSVGLAGEIEQFF
clone_size: -; j_call: TRBJ2-3; d_call: -; v_call: TRBV6-6; cdr3_nt: TGTGCCAGCAGTTACTCAGGGGTGAGCACAGATACGCAGTATTTT; cdr3_aa: CASSYSGVSTDTQYF
clone_size: -; j_call: TRBJ2-2; d_call: TRBD1; v_call: TRBV7-3; cdr3_nt: TGTGCCAGCAGCTTCCGACAGGGCGCCGGGGAGCTGTTTTTT; cdr3_aa: CASSFRQGAGELFF
clone_size: once; j_call: TRBJ1-2; d_call: -; v_call: TRBV5-4; cdr3_nt: TGTGCCAGCAGCTTGGCCCGACAGCAAAACTATGGCTACACCTTC; cdr3_aa: CASSLARQQNYGYTF
clone_size: -; j_call: TRBJ1-6; d_call: -; v_call: TRBV9; cdr3_nt: TGTGCCAGCAGCGTAGCTACGGGGACACTCGATAATTCACCCCTCCACTTT; cdr3_aa: CASSVATGTLDNSPLHF
clone_size: -; j_call: TRBJ2-1; d_call: TRBD2; v_call: TRBV5-1; cdr3_nt: TGCGCCAGCAGCTTGTTACCGGGACTAGGGGCATGGGATGAGCAGTTCTTC; cdr3_aa: CASSLLPGLGAWDEQFF
clone_size: -; j_call: TRBJ2-3; d_call: TRBD2; v_call: TRBV15; cdr3_nt: TGTGCCACCAGCAGGATCCGGGAGGTCGGCACAGATACGCAGTATTTT; cdr3_aa: CATSRIREVGTDTQYF
clone_size: -; j_call: TRBJ1-5; d_call: TRBD1; v_call: TRBV28; cdr3_nt: TGTGCCAGCAGGGGGACAGGGGGCGGCAATCAGCCCCAGCATTTT; cdr3_aa: CASRGTGGGNQPQHF
clone_size: -; j_call: TRBJ2-7; d_call: TRBD2; v_call: TRBV7-9; cdr3_nt: TGTGCCAGCAGCCAGACTAGCGGGAGGACCTACGAGCAGTACTTC; cdr3_aa: CASSQTSGRTYEQYF
clone_size: few; j_call: TRBJ2-1; d_call: -; v_call: TRBV21-1; cdr3_nt: TGTGCCAGCAGCAAAGAGGGGACTAGCGGCAATGAGCAGTTCTTC; cdr3_aa: CASSKEGTSGNEQFF
clone_size: -; j_call: TRBJ1-6; d_call: -; v_call: TRBV28; cdr3_nt: TGTGCCAGCAGGCCGGGGGGTCGGATGAGCTCCTATAATTCACCCCTCCACTTT; cdr3_aa: CASRPGGRMSSYNSPLHF
clone_size: -; j_call: TRBJ2-5; d_call: TRBD1; v_call: TRBV7-2; cdr3_nt: TGTGCCAGCTCCCTGAGGGGGCGCTTTTCTGGGGAGACCCAGTACTTC; cdr3_aa: CASSLRGRFSGETQYF
clone_size: -; j_call: TRBJ2-5; d_call: TRBD2; v_call: TRBV7-7; cdr3_nt: TGTGCCAGCAGCTTAATGTTCAGCGGGAGCCAAGAGACCCAGTACTTC; cdr3_aa: CASSLMFSGSQETQYF
clone_size: -; j_call: TRBJ1-2; d_call: -; v_call: TRBV30; cdr3_nt: TGTGCCTGGCAGGGCAGGGGATATGGCTACACCTTC; cdr3_aa: CAWQGRGYGYTF
clone_size: -; j_call: TRBJ2-2; d_call: -; v_call: TRBV4-2; cdr3_nt: TGTGCCAGCAGCCCCTGGAGGGAGAGCACCGGGGAGCTGTTTTTT; cdr3_aa: CASSPWRESTGELFF
clone_size: few; j_call: TRBJ1-5; d_call: -; v_call: TRBV10-3; cdr3_nt: TGTGCCATCAGTGGAGCGGGACACCCTCGGCCCCAGCATTTT; cdr3_aa: CAISGAGHPRPQHF
clone_size: -; j_call: TRBJ2-1; d_call: -; v_call: TRBV18; cdr3_nt: TGTGCCAGCTCAGAGCCTCTAGAGAGCTCCTACAATGAGCAGTTCTTC; cdr3_aa: CASSEPLESSYNEQFF
clone_size: -; j_call: TRBJ2-1; d_call: TRBD2; v_call: TRBV4-3; cdr3_nt: TGCGCCAGCAGCCAAGATATCACTAGCGGACACAATGAGCAGTTCTTC; cdr3_aa: CASSQDITSGHNEQFF
clone_size: -; j_call: TRBJ2-7; d_call: -; v_call: TRBV5-1; cdr3_nt: TGCGCCAGCAGCTTGTTTCCCGATTCGGGGATCCCCAACGAGCAGTACTTC; cdr3_aa: CASSLFPDSGIPNEQYF
clone_size: -; j_call: TRBJ2-3; d_call: TRBD2; v_call: TRBV7-2; cdr3_nt: TGTGCCAGCAGCTTATGGGGGGGGCTAGCGGGAGATACGCAGTATTTT; cdr3_aa: CASSLWGGLAGDTQYF
clone_size: -; j_call: TRBJ2-7; d_call: -; v_call: TRBV7-8; cdr3_nt: TGTGCCAGCAGCTTAGGGGTGCAGGGTCGAGACGAGCAGTACTTC; cdr3_aa: CASSLGVQGRDEQYF
clone_size: -; j_call: TRBJ1-5; d_call: -; v_call: TRBV27; cdr3_nt: TGTGCCAGCAGTTCTCATGGGGGCAAAGAGCCCCAGCATTTT; cdr3_aa: CASSSHGGKEPQHF
clone_size: -; j_call: TRBJ1-3; d_call: -; v_call: TRBV19; cdr3_nt: TGTGCCAGTAGTATCTGGTCTCGCGGAGGAAACACCATATATTTT; cdr3_aa: CASSIWSRGGNTIYF
clone_size: few; j_call: TRBJ2-6; d_call: -; v_call: TRBV6-1; cdr3_nt: TGTGCCAGCCTCAGGGGCTCTGGGGCCAACGTCCTGACTTTC; cdr3_aa: CASLRGSGANVLTF
clone_size: -; j_call: TRBJ1-1; d_call: -; v_call: TRBV28; cdr3_nt: TGTGCCAGCAGTCAGCCCGGGGGGGGGCAAGCTTTCTTT; cdr3_aa: CASSQPGGGQAFF
clone_size: -; j_call: TRBJ2-7; d_call: TRBD1; v_call: TRBV5-6; cdr3_nt: TGTGCCAGCAGCTTCCGGGACAGGGACTACGAGCAGTACTTC; cdr3_aa: CASSFRDRDYEQYF